The 5 T cell receptor beta chains given below trace back to one sample, sequenced in a study of spatial heterogeneity in lung cancer. Regarding time point: sample taken at primary tumor resection. TCRdb ran MiXCR on the 5' RACE reads and lists one entry per CDR3 protein. This table has 30,000 to 45,000 distinct CDR3 sequences, 7.5% appearing once. The sequences come from PBMCs, collected at surgery. These receptors all stem from a male donor with early-stage non-small cell lung cancer.

The chain uses TRBV10-3 and TRBJ2-3; no reliable D call. CDR1 and CDR2 (germline): ENHRY, SYGVKD. Trimming removed 7 bases at V and 2 bases at J, with 13 bases between. The CDR3 is 14 amino acids. CDR3 in amino acids: CAINPGRTTDTQYF. Written as DNA, the CDR3 is TGTGCCATCAACCCAGGACGAACCACAGATACGCAGTATTTT.

This clonotype was counted many times. V usage is TRBV7-9 and J usage is TRBJ1-1, with D possibly TRBD1 on 5 matching bases. This CDR3 region has 12 residues. With 3 bases removed from V and 8 bases from J, the gap between germline ends came to 10 bases. Germline values: CDR1 SEHNR, CDR2 FQNEAQ (reference sequence). In DNA form, the CDR3 reads TGTGCCAGCAGCTTCACAAGGACAGAAGCTTTCTTT. This gives the protein CASSFTRTEAFF.

This clonotype was counted at least ten times. V gene TRBV27 combines with J gene TRBJ1-6, with D possibly matching TRBD1 (6 bases). Germline-derived CDR1 and CDR2 are MNHEY and SMNVEV (reference sequence). The CDR3 sequence is 15 residues long. V was cut by 5 bases and J by 9 bases, with 17 bases left in between. The CDR3 nucleotides are TGTGCCAGCAGTAAAAACCAGGGGATCGGTTCACCCCTCCACTTT. It translates to CASSKNQGIGSPLHF.

The chain joins TRBV19 to TRBJ1-2; D remains ambiguous. Germline CDR1 LNHDA, CDR2 SQIVND (reference sequence). The CDR3 loop spans 15 amino acids. Trimming cost V 9 bases and J 1 base, with 18 bases left between them. CDR3: CASLRVGLDNYGYTF. CDR3 bases: TGTGCCAGCCTCCGAGTTGGTTTGGATAACTATGGCTACACCTTC.

This clonotype was observed many times. The CDR3 protein is CASSYRGDTEAFF. The CDR3 nucleotides are TGTGCCAGCAGTTATCGAGGGGACACTGAAGCTTTCTTT. The chain has TRBV6-5 and TRBJ1-1, with D possibly TRBD1 on 5 matching bases. There are 13 residues in the CDR3. V dropped 3 bases and J dropped 3 bases, with 8 bases sitting between them. The germline V gene encodes CDR1 MNHEY and CDR2 SVGAGI.